This TCR beta chain was identified in a study of cytomegalovirus exposure and HLA in healthy donors. V shed 3 bases, J shed 7 bases, and the junction held 7 bases outside the gene matches. The CDR3 sequence is 15 residues long. CDR1 is MGHRA and CDR2 is YSYEKL in the germline V gene. Regarding this clone: What it binds is not known.

The PCR used 60 Vbeta and 13 Jbeta primers. Measured with immunoSEQ multiplex PCR; TCRdb has only the in-frame clones, and not every one. The sample shows 110,000 or so clones, roughly 82% of them seen only once. Overall study results and limits: Associated with cytomegalovirus, according to the listing, were 150 to 200 TCR beta chains. Sequencing artifact likely explains a cluster of highly shared sequence variants.

Sequencing was done on a sample of PBMCs. This chain uses TRBV4-1 with TRBJ1-5, with 9 positions matching TRBD1. The source of this sequence is a woman younger than 30 in good health and CMV-seronegative. CDR3 residues: CASSQQDRGSQPQHF. CDR3 bases: TGCGCCAGCAGCCAGCAGGACAGGGGTTCCCAGCCCCAGCATTTT.